This TCR beta chain was identified during a study of T cell responses to AZD1222 COVID-19 vaccine. The CDR3 has 15 residues. CDR1 and CDR2 (germline): SGHDN, FVKESK. V was cut by 3 bases and J by 4 bases, with 13 bases left in between. Notes on the study in general: Increases in Spike-specific TCR breadth and depth were seen after two AZD1222 doses. Scientists sampled the repertoires only once the peak T cell response had passed.

Clones were sequenced by immunoSEQ multiplex PCR, and TCRdb holds only the in-frame ones, with some missing. Of approximately 200,000 clones listed, about 87% are singletons. As concerns this clone: Its antigen is not known.

The chain carries TRBV14 and TRBJ1-3, with D possibly matching TRBD1 (5 bases). The sample was peripheral blood, taken on day 0 of MenACWY control vaccination. The source is an adult in good health. CDR3 in amino acids: CASSHRNRIGNTIYF. The CDR3, as DNA: TGTGCCAGCAGCCACCGCAACAGGATAGGAAACACCATATATTTT.